Below, one TCR beta chain is given with its context. Its antigen is still unknown. No much larger clonotype is one base removed from it; base qualities were not supplied. The sample comes from a study of control samples from healthy donors and cancer patients (dated by TCRdb to 2020 to 2021). CDR1 and CDR2, per the germline V gene, are SGHDT and YYEEEE. V was cut back by 1 base and J by 2 bases, leaving a gap of 11 bases between them. Inclusive of the bounding cysteine and phenylalanine, the CDR3 is 15 residues long. Of the read, only the CDR3 DNA is kept; its 45 bases are in frame from base 1. Library construction relied on the immunoSEQ multiplex PCR assay. TCRdb took this table from immuneACCESS and kept in-frame rearrangements with V and J called. Such tables lack part of the clones; where checked against another copy, unresolved V genes explain under half of the gap, and the rest is unexplained. The table for this sample lists roughly 130,000 clones; roughly 90% of them were counted only once. The leading ten clones occupy approximately 10% of the sample.

Sample: blood. The chain uses TRBV5-6 and TRBJ2-3, and possibly TRBD1, on 5 matching bases. This TCR came from a man aged 30 to 39 in good health. For the CDR3, the sequence is CASSLYQGTTDTQYF. DNA sequence: TGTGCCAGCAGCTTGTATCAGGGAACCACAGATACGCAGTATTTT.